This T cell receptor (beta chain) was found in a study of blood T cell repertoires in COVID-19 (TCRdb year 2020). General notes on the study: Collaborator samples came from the United States, Italy and Spain and covered acute and convalescent phases of COVID-19. The prospective study material was composed of cDNA or gDNA derived from T cells, B-cell-depleted T cells, or PBMCs. A de-identified subject ID, COVID-19 status, age in years and sex were almost always included in the sample metadata. Where available, HLA class I and class II types were obtained from metadata supplied by the sample provider rather than from assay-based typing. The dataset comprised deeply sampled blood TCRbeta repertoires from subjects exposed to, actively infected with, or recovered from COVID-19. The repertoires were released in a freely available public database meant as a resource for research on the immune response to SARS-CoV-2. Samples came from the ongoing ImmuneRACE study (first 160 participants) plus 1,254 subjects from 6 global collaborators. Broad study findings and their caveats: How much clinical and demographic metadata was included differed by source and by participant, and the metadata was provided uncurated.

Each collaborating institution followed its own protocols to collect whole blood in K2EDTA tubes. Collaborator samples were shipped for TCRbeta analysis as frozen whole blood, isolated PBMCs, or DNA extracted from either sample type. A single count supports this clone. It has no known antigen specificity. No base-level quality is on record; no much larger clone is a single base apart. The immunoSEQ Assay, a bias-controlled multiplex PCR, was used to amplify TCRbeta CDR3 regions from genomic DNA. Per the original workflow: The number of nucleated cells in each sample was estimated by amplification of reference gene primers within the assay. To quantify the absolute abundance of each unique TCRbeta CDR3 rearrangement, sequence reads were collapsed and filtered. For each sample, productive Simpson clonality was calculated as the square root of Simpson's diversity index across productive rearrangements. TCRdb re-hosts the immuneACCESS table, in-frame sequences only. Its copies lack some clones; in the studies checked, an unresolved V gene accounts for under half of them, and the cause for the rest is not known. That table gives V, J and clone size, and the DNA gave D and trimming. Here the sample has 100,000 to 120,000 clones; about nine tenths occur a single time. Of the sample, over 2% is held by the ten largest clones.

V gives up 6 bases and J gives up 7 bases, and the segment between their germline ends measures 22 bases. Taken from the germline V gene, the CDR1 and CDR2 loops are MGHRA and YSYEKL. The CDR3 measures 15 amino acids from cysteine to phenylalanine. Kept here is only the CDR3 DNA, which spans 45 bases and is read in frame from base 1. What was sequenced was peripheral blood. The receptor was isolated from a human donor in a cohort sampled during active COVID-19. The sequence joins TRBV4-1 to TRBJ2-7; possibly the D gene is TRBD2, per 6 matching bases. The CDR3 has the sequence CASSPGGSPLREQYF. The DNA is TGCGCCAGCAGTCCTGGAGGGAGTCCACTCCGGGAGCAGTACTTC.